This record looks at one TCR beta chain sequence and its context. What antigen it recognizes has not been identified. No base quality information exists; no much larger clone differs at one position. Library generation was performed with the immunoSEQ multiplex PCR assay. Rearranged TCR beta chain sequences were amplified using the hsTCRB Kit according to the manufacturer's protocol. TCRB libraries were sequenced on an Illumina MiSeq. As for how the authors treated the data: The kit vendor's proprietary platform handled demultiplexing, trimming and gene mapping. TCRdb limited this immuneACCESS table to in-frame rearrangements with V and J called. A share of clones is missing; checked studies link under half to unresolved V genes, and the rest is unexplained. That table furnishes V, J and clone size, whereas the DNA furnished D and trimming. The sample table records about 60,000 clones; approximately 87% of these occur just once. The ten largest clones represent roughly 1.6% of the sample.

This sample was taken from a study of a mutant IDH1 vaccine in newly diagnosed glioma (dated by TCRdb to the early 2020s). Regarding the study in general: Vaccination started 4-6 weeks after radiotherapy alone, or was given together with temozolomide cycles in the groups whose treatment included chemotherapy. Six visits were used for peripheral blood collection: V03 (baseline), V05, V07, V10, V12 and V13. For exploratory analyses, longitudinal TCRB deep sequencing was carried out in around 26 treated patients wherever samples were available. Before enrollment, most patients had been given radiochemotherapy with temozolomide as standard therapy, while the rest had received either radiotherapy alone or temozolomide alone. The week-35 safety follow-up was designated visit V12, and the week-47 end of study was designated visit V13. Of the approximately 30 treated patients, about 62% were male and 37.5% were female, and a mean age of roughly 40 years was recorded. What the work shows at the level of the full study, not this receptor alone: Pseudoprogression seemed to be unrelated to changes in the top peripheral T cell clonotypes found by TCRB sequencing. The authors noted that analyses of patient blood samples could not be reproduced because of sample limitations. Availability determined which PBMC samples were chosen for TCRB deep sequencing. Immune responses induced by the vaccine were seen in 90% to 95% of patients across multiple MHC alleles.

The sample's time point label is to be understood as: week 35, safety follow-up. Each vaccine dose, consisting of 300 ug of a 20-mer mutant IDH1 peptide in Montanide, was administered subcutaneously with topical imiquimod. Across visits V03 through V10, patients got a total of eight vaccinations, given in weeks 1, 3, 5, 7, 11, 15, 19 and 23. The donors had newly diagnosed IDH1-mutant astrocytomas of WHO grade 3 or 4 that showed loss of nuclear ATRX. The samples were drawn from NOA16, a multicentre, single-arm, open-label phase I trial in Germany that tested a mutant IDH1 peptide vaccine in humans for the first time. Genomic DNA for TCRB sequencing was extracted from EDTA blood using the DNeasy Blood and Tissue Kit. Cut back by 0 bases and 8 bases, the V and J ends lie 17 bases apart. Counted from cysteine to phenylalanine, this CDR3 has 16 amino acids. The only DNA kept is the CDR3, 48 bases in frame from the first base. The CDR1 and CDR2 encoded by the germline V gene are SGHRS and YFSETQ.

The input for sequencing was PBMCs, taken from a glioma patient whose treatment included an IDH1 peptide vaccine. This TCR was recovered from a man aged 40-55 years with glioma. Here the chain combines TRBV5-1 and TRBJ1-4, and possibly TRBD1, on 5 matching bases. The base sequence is TGCGCCAGCAGCTTGGGTGACGGAGGGGCTTACGAAAAACTGTTTTTT. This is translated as CASSLGDGGAYEKLFF.